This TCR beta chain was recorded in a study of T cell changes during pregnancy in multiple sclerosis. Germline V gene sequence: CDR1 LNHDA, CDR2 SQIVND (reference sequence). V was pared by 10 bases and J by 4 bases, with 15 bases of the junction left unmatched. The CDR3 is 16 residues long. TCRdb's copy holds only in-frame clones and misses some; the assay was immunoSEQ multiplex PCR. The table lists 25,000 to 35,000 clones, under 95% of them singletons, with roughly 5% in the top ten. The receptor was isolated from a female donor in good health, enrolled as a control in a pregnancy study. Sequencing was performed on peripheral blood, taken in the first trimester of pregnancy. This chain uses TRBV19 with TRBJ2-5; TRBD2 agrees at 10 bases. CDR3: CATRTQRGGLGETQYF. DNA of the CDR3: TGTGCCACCCGTACCCAGCGGGGGGGCCTAGGAGAGACCCAGTACTTC.